This TCR beta chain was profiled in a study of cytomegalovirus exposure and HLA in healthy donors. In the study overall: The 120 validation repertoires used the same platform as the 600 to 750 first-cohort repertoires (as reported by a later analysis).

J lost 0 bases, V lost 10 bases, and 5 bases had no gene match. CDR3 length equals 13 residues. The germline V gene has CDR1 MDHEN and CDR2 SYDVKM. The repertoire was sequenced with immunoSEQ multiplex PCR; TCRdb's copy has only in-frame clones and lacks some. The data hold more than 95,000 clones, with over 90% observed a single time. The sequence was obtained from a woman aged 18-35 years in good health and CMV-seronegative. What was sequenced was PBMCs. The gene calls are TRBV28 and TRBJ1-2; 7 bases are a match to TRBD1. The CDR3 sequence: CATWTGPNYGYTF. The DNA for the CDR3 is TGTGCCACCTGGACAGGCCCTAACTATGGCTACACCTTC.